This TCR beta chain was retrieved from a study of breast tumors, draining lymph nodes, adjacent tissues. TCRdb re-derived calls from the multiplex PCR reads in MiXCR, one entry per CDR3 protein. The table shows more than 200,000 distinct CDR3 sequences, with 32% occurring only once. This clonotype was detected many times. The antigen is undetermined. Breast cancer patients provided tissue from their axillary draining lymph nodes. Points from the study as a whole: Data only fit, rather than demonstrated, lymph node origin of most tumor T cells. Compared with lymph nodes, tumors were less diverse; compared with nontumor tissue, more. Luminal-like breast cancer showed significantly higher tumor–nontumor repertoire similarity than basal-like. Findings are consistent with lymph node origin and intratumoral expansion of most tumor T cells.

Sequenced: axillary lymph node tissue. The sequence was collected from a female donor with breast cancer. Some clones in this sample may be carry-over from other donors' samples.

As DNA, the CDR3 is TGTGCCAGCAGTTTGAATACAGTCTACGAGCAGTACTTC. This sequence encodes CASSLNTVYEQYF. The rearrangement joins TRBV6-5 to TRBJ2-7; D gene uncertain. Germline assignment: CDR1 MNHEY and CDR2 SVGAGI. Trimming took 4 bases from V and 3 from J, leaving 10 bases between them. The CDR3 has 13 amino acids.